The 2 T cell receptor beta chains listed next were all sequenced from one sample in a study of cytomegalovirus exposure and HLA in healthy donors. The study ran its PCR with 60 Vbeta and 13 Jbeta primers. Measured with immunoSEQ multiplex PCR; TCRdb has only the in-frame clones, and not every one. The sample carries about 180,000 clones, around 80% recorded once. What was sequenced was PBMCs. The source of these receptors is a woman aged 60-75 years in good health and CMV-seropositive.

A few counts support this clone. The chain employs TRBV2 and TRBJ1-1, with no clear D. The CDR3 loop spans 14 amino acids. V was shortened by 0 bases and J by 2 bases, with 7 bases between the two germline ends. Germline V gene sequence: CDR1 SNHLY, CDR2 FYNNEI. The CDR3 loop is CASSEASANTEAFF. CDR3 nucleotides: TGTGCCAGCAGTGAAGCCAGCGCAAACACTGAAGCTTTCTTT.

This clone was seen only a few times. This sequence joins TRBV4-1 and TRBJ1-2; possibly TRBD1 for D (5 bases). Germline V lookup: CDR1 MGHRA, CDR2 YSYEKL. The CDR3 is 13 residues long. V was clipped by 4 bases and J by 0 bases, with 6 bases between them. The CDR3 DNA reads as TGCGCCAGCAGCCCAGGGTCTAACTATGGCTACACCTTC. Its translation is CASSPGSNYGYTF.